This paragraph covers one TCR beta chain sequence. No antigen is known for it. The data were taken from a study of graft-versus-host responses after intestinal transplantation. Profiling relied on immunoSEQ multiplex PCR, and the TCRdb table lists in-frame clones only, not all of them. Among about 88,000 clones, 90% were seen once, and the ten largest hold around 0.11%. Unmatched junction bases numbered 2, after V lost 3 bases and J lost 4 bases. This CDR3 is built from 13 residues. From germline, CDR1 is SGHDN and CDR2 FVKESK. Points from the study as a whole: Marrow from the recipient contained GvH clones, some of which had appeared first in ileum or blood.

The receptor was derived from a human donor who received an intestinal transplant. The sequencing used unstimulated CD4+ T cells sorted from spleen or lymph node cells, collected before intestinal transplant. The rearrangement joins TRBV14 to TRBJ1-2; 7 bases align to TRBD1. For the CDR3, the DNA is TGTGCCAGCAGCCACCGGGACAGCTATGGCTACACCTTC. Translating it yields CASSHRDSYGYTF.